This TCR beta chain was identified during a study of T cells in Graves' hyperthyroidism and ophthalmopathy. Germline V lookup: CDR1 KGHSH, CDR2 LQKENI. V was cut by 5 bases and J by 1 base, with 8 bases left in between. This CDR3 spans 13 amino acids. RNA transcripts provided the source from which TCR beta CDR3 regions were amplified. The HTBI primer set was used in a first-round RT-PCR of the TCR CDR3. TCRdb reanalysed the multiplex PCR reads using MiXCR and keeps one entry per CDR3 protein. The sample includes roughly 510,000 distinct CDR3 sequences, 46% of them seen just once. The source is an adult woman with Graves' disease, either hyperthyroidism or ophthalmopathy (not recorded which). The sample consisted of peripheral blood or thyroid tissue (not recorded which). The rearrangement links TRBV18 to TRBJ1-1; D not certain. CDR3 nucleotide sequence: TGTGCCAGCTCATTGGACGAGAACACTGAAGCTTTCTTT. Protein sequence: CASSLDENTEAFF.